This T cell receptor beta chain was documented in a study of OX40 agonist ivuxolimab in advanced cancers. Background on the study: Ivuxolimab is an agonistic anti-OX40 (CD134) antibody, and patients were treated with it.

The CDR3 totals 17 residues. CDR1 SNHLY and CDR2 FYNNEI come from the germline V gene. Unmatched junction bases numbered 12, after V lost 2 bases and J lost 2 bases. Sequencing used immunoSEQ multiplex PCR; TCRdb keeps in-frame clones, though not all of them. The table lists 80,000 to 100,000 clones, 70% to 90% of them singletons. Findings of the study overall: Nonresponders included some who also had low normalized T-cell clonal expansion.

This clone was seen once. Its antigen is not known. The gene calls are TRBV2 and TRBJ2-7; 7 nucleotides line up with TRBD1. This TCR was recovered from an adult with an advanced solid tumor such as melanoma, head and neck, liver or kidney cancer. Sequenced material: CD4+ or CD8+ T cells sorted from blood, taken in a trial of the OX40 agonist ivuxolimab. CDR3 sequence reads: CASSEMAGTALAYEQYF. The CDR3 DNA is TGTGCCAGCAGTGAAATGGCTGGGACAGCCTTAGCCTACGAGCAGTACTTC.